This record looks at one T cell receptor beta chain sequence and its context. The antigen remains unidentified. This record comes from a study of cytotoxic CD8 clonotypes in ibrutinib-treated CLL. This CDR3 comprises 14 residues. V lost 3 bases to trimming and J lost 8 bases; unmatched junction nucleotides: 6. CDR1 is SEHNR and CDR2 is FQNEAQ in the germline V gene (reference sequence). Study-level findings and limits: Baseline values of clonality outstripped age-matched healthy donors and followed circulating CD8+ T-cell counts.

Sequencing was performed with immunoSEQ multiplex PCR; in TCRdb, only in-frame clones are kept and a portion is missing. This repertoire shows about 310,000 clones, roughly 85% found once; its top ten account for 6.5% to 8.5%. Source: PBMCs, taken before ibrutinib treatment. This chain uses TRBV7-9 with TRBJ2-1, with 8 nucleotides matching TRBD2. This receptor was obtained from a human donor with chronic lymphocytic leukemia. The CDR3 DNA sequence: TGTGCCAGCAGCTTTGCGGGAGGCTGGGATGAGCAGTTCTTC. This sequence encodes CASSFAGGWDEQFF.